This T cell receptor (beta chain) was identified in a study of T cells after yellow fever vaccination. Study overall: It was SMART-Seq v4 Ultra Low Input that prepared the fractions with low cell numbers.

As TCR cDNA was made by 5'RACE template switching, a universal primer site and UMIs were added. TCRdb ran MiXCR on the 5' RACE reads and lists one entry per CDR3 protein. The table includes just under 600,000 distinct CDR3 sequences, 13% detected once. Looked up from germline, CDR1 is MNHEY and CDR2 is SVGEGT. This CDR3 region has 22 residues. V shed 2 bases, J shed 1 base, and the junction held 17 bases outside the gene matches. This clonotype was seen more than once but under ten times. The TCR sequence derives from a man under 40 who received the YFV17D yellow fever vaccine. The material sequenced was PBMCs, taken on the day of the yellow fever booster vaccination. The chain couples TRBV6-2 or TRBV6-3 to TRBJ2-2; 12 positions agree with TRBD1. CDR3 loop: CASSYTTITSGTGGLNTGELFF. CDR3 bases: TGTGCCAGCAGTTACACAACCATAACCTCCGGGACAGGGGGCCTGAACACCGGGGAGCTGTTTTTT.